These 19 T cell receptor beta chains share one sample of origin, sequenced in a study of T-cell memory formation after mild COVID-19. MiXCR was run by TCRdb on the 5' RACE reads, yielding one entry per CDR3 protein. Seen here are roughly 500,000 distinct CDR3 sequences, roughly 21% observed once, and the top ten hold around 13%. Sequencing input: PBMCs or a T cell subset sorted from them (not recorded which). The receptors derive from an adult woman who had mild COVID-19 (a few samples of this study predate the infection). Cell type and time point are not known.

V gene TRBV6-2 or TRBV6-3 combines with J gene TRBJ2-7; no clear D gene. Trimming shortened V by 5 bases and J by 0 bases, and 14 bases separated the two germline ends. This CDR3 comprises 15 residues. Per the germline V gene, CDR1 is MNHEY and CDR2 is SVGEGT. CDR3 region: CASSRDSALSYEQYF. The CDR3 bases are TGTGCCAGCAGTCGCGACTCAGCCCTCTCCTACGAGCAGTACTTC.

The CDR3 region has the DNA TGTGCCAGCAGCTTGCGTCCGGGACTAGCGGGAGTCCATGAGCAGTTCTTC. This sequence encodes CASSLRPGLAGVHEQFF. The V and J genes are TRBV7-9 and TRBJ2-1; 14 bases align to TRBD2. Trimming cost V 3 bases and J 8 bases; bases outside gene matches: 9. The CDR3 covers 17 residues. Per germline, CDR1 SEHNR and CDR2 FQNEAQ (reference sequence).

V is TRBV19 and J is TRBJ2-7, with D unclear. The CDR3 contains 15 residues. Germline assignment: CDR1 LNHDA and CDR2 SQIVND (reference sequence). V was trimmed by 2 bases and J by 3 bases, leaving 14 bases between them. The CDR3 region is CASSINGRTSYEQYF. The CDR3 DNA reads as TGTGCCAGTAGTATAAACGGACGGACGAGCTACGAGCAGTACTTC.

This clonotype was counted only a few times. The chain combines TRBV4-3 with TRBJ2-2, with no clear D. V shed 0 bases and J shed 7 bases, with 12 bases lying between them. The germline gives CDR1 LGHNA, CDR2 YSLEER. The CDR3 loop spans 15 amino acids. The DNA of the CDR3 is TGCGCCAGCAGCCAAGAAGAGCCGACCGGCGGGGAGCTGTTTTTT. Residues: CASSQEEPTGGELFF.

V gene TRBV30 combines with J gene TRBJ1-2, with D maybe TRBD1 (6 bases). V was cut by 5 bases and J by 4 bases, with 14 bases left in between. The CDR3 is 13 amino acids. Germline V lookup: CDR1 GTSNPN, CDR2 SVGIG (reference sequence). DNA for the CDR3: TGTGCCTGGTTATCACAGGGACCCTATGGCTACACCTTC. Residues: CAWLSQGPYGYTF.

This rearrangement joins TRBV28 to TRBJ2-7, with D possibly TRBD1 on 6 matching bases. This CDR3 region has 13 residues. Looked up from germline, CDR1 is MDHEN and CDR2 is SYDVKM. Between the trimmed V and J ends, which lost 7 bases and 2 bases, there was a span of 12 bases. CDR3 residues: CASISTGTYEQYF. The CDR3 nucleotides are TGTGCCAGCATCTCGACAGGTACCTACGAGCAGTACTTC.

The table lists this clonotype with a few counts. V and J are TRBV7-6 and TRBJ2-1; weak D call: TRBD1 (5 bases). Trimming pared 4 bases from V and 10 bases from J, leaving 11 bases between. The V gene's germline CDR1 is SGHVS and CDR2 FNYEAQ. CDR3 length: 12 amino acids. The DNA of the CDR3 is TGTGCCAGCAGCTCCCAGGGAATGGAGCAGTTCTTC. This gives the protein CASSSQGMEQFF. The full variable domain, its missing parts supplied by reference TRBV7-6 and TRBJ2-1, is GAGVSQSPRYKVTKRGQDVALRCDPISGHVSLYWYRQALGQGPEFLTYFNYEAQQDKSGLPNDRFSAERPEGSISTLTIQRTEQRDSAMYRCASSSQGMEQFFGPGTRLTVL.

This chain connects TRBV9 to TRBJ1-2; 8 nucleotides agree with TRBD1. This CDR3 comprises 15 residues. Germline CDR1 and CDR2: SGDLS and YYNGEE. The V gene end was trimmed by 3 bases and the J gene end by 12 bases; junction bases not matched to a gene: 16. The CDR3 bases are TGTGCCAGCAGCGAAAGAGACAGGGGCTTCGAGGGCAACACCTTC. This gives the protein CASSERDRGFEGNTF. The full variable domain, with the rest looked up from reference TRBV9 and TRBJ1-2, is DSGVTQTPKHLITATGQRVTLRCSPRSGDLSVYWYQQSLDQGLQFLIQYYNGEERAKGNILERFSAQQFPDLHSELNLSSLELGDSALYFCASSERDRGFEGNTFGSGTRLTVV.

This clonotype was observed a few times. This rearrangement joins TRBV5-5 to TRBJ2-1, with 9 bases lining up with TRBD1. The CDR3 sequence is 16 residues long. CDR1 and CDR2 (germline): SGHKS, YYEKEE (reference sequence). Germline trimming cut 5 bases from V and 7 bases from J; bases unmatched to any gene: 13. This chain's CDR3 is CASRRDPGQGVNEQFF. The CDR3 DNA reads as TGTGCCAGCAGGCGTGATCCGGGACAGGGTGTAAATGAGCAGTTCTTC. Based on the CDR3 plus reference TRBV5-5 and TRBJ2-1, the full variable domain is DAGVTQSPTHLIKTRGQQVTLRCSPISGHKSVSWYQQVLGQGPQFIFQYYEKEERGRGNFPDRFSARQFPNYSSELNVNALLLGDSALYLCASRRDPGQGVNEQFFGPGTRLTVL.

This clonotype was detected only a few times. CDR3 sequence reads: CASSSGQAISWGSDQPQHF. CDR3 nucleotides: TGTGCCAGCAGCTCGGGACAAGCCATCTCCTGGGGGTCCGATCAGCCCCAGCATTTT. The genes are TRBV7-9 and TRBJ1-5; tentatively, D is TRBD1 (6 bases). Germline V gene data show CDR1 as SEHNR and CDR2 as FQNEAQ (reference sequence). The CDR3 runs to 19 residues. Trimming removed 4 bases at V and 5 bases at J, with 27 bases between.

The V call is TRBV5-4, the J call TRBJ2-6; tentative D call: TRBD2 (5 bases). The germline V gene encodes CDR1 SGHNT and CDR2 YYREEE (reference sequence). Trimming removed 0 bases from V and 1 base from J, with 8 bases in between. The CDR3 has 16 residues. The CDR3 loop reads CASSLDGESGANVLTF. The CDR3 nucleotides are TGTGCCAGCAGCTTGGATGGGGAGTCTGGGGCCAACGTCCTGACTTTC.

This clonotype occurred a few times. This chain uses TRBV29-1 with TRBJ1-2; 10 positions match TRBD1. The CDR3 is made up of 15 amino acids. In germline, CDR1 is SQVTM, CDR2 ANQGSEA. Losses at the gene ends were 5 bases for V and 4 bases for J; bases not matched to a gene: 10. CDR3 sequence: CSVSETGGVGYGYTF. The CDR3 DNA sequence: TGCAGCGTTTCCGAGACAGGGGGCGTGGGCTATGGCTACACCTTC.

The chain carries TRBV5-1 and TRBJ2-7; TRBD1 matches 8 bases. This CDR3 is 16 amino acids long. Germline V gives CDR1 SGHRS, CDR2 YFSETQ. V trimming: 0 bases; J trimming: 1 base; junction bases outside the gene matches: 6. CDR3: CASSLGGQVASYEQYF. In DNA form, the CDR3 reads TGCGCCAGCAGCTTGGGGGGACAGGTGGCTTCCTACGAGCAGTACTTC.

The J gene is TRBJ2-2, the V gene TRBV6-2 or TRBV6-3; possibly TRBD2 for D (5 bases). This CDR3 has 20 amino acids. Trimming pared 0 bases from V and 0 bases from J, leaving 20 bases between. Germline V CDR1 and CDR2: MNHEY, SVGEGT. The CDR3 region has the DNA TGTGCCAGCAGTTACTCCCTTGAGCGGAGTTATCTCGCGAACACCGGGGAGCTGTTTTTT. Protein: CASSYSLERSYLANTGELFF.

This clonotype occurred a few times. V is TRBV24-1 and J is TRBJ2-3; D remains ambiguous. Between the trimmed V and J ends, which lost 4 bases and 3 bases, there was a span of 13 bases. CDR3 length equals 15 residues. Germline V gene lookup returns CDR1 KGHDR and CDR2 SFDVKD. CDR3 amino acids: CATSEPGRGTDTQYF. As DNA, the CDR3 is TGTGCCACCAGTGAACCAGGAAGAGGAACAGATACGCAGTATTTT.

The chain combines TRBV12-3 or TRBV12-4 with TRBJ1-1, with D perhaps TRBD1 (6 bases). The V gene lost 5 bases and the J gene lost 3 bases, with 13 bases spanning the gap. The CDR3 consists of 14 residues. CDR3 coding DNA: TGTGCCAGCAGTACCCACAGGGAGTACACTGAAGCTTTCTTT. Translation gives CASSTHREYTEAFF.

The chain is built from TRBV20-1 and TRBJ2-1, with 10 positions matching TRBD2. Looked up from germline, CDR1 is DFQATT and CDR2 is SNEGSKA (reference sequence). CDR3 length: 16 amino acids. V lost 0 bases and J lost 3; bases outside the gene matches: 5. The CDR3 nucleotides read TGCAGTGCTAGAGACCCGGGACTAGCGAACTACAATGAGCAGTTCTTC. This gives the protein CSARDPGLANYNEQFF.

This clonotype was counted between two and nine times. The J gene is TRBJ2-3, the V gene TRBV20-1; unclear D gene. CDR1 and CDR2 (germline): DFQATT, SNEGSKA (reference sequence). The germline V and J ends were trimmed by 0 bases and 5 bases, with 15 bases remaining between them. CDR3 length: 15 amino acids. The CDR3 sequence is CSARDRQSYGDTQYF. The DNA of the CDR3 is TGCAGTGCTAGAGATCGTCAATCTTATGGAGATACGCAGTATTTT.

The chain is built from TRBV19 and TRBJ1-5, with no clear D. V was clipped by 8 bases and J by 2 bases, with 13 bases between them. Germline loops: CDR1 LNHDA, CDR2 SQIVND (reference sequence). CDR3 length: 14 residues. CDR3 sequence reads: CASRLNHGNQPQHF. The CDR3 region has the DNA TGTGCCAGTCGATTGAACCACGGCAATCAGCCCCAGCATTTT.